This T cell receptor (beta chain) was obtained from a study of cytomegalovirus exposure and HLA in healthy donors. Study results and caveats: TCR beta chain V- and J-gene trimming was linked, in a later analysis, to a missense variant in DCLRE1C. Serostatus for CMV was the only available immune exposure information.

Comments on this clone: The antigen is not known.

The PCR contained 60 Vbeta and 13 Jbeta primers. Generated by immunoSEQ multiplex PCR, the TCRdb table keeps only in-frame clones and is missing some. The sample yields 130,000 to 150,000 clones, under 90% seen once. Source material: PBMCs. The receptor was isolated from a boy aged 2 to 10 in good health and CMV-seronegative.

The CDR3 region is CASSSKWWTSGQAGETQYF. In DNA form, the CDR3 reads TGTGCCAGTAGCTCAAAGTGGTGGACTAGCGGGCAGGCGGGAGAGACCCAGTACTTC. This chain links TRBV19 with TRBJ2-5, with 11 bases matching TRBD2. CDR3 length: 19 amino acids. Per germline, CDR1 LNHDA and CDR2 SQIVND (reference sequence). V lost 6 bases and J lost 4; bases outside the gene matches: 19.